This T cell receptor (beta chain) was recovered during a study of control samples from healthy donors and cancer patients. The method was immunoSEQ multiplex PCR; TCRdb's version includes in-frame clones alone and lacks a portion of them. The sample has about 160,000 clones; roughly 93% are singletons. This CDR3 contains 15 residues. V was cut by 0 bases and J by 6 bases, with 14 bases left in between. Germline assignment: CDR1 SGHAT and CDR2 FQNNGV. V usage is TRBV11-2 and J usage is TRBJ1-1; no definite D call. This sequence was found in a woman aged 55-69 years in good health. Sequencing was carried out using blood. CDR3 nucleotide sequence: TGTGCCAGCAGCTTAGACCCTAGTAGGGCACCTGAAGCTTTCTTT. Its translation is CASSLDPSRAPEAFF.